Sequencing of this T cell receptor beta chain was carried out in a study of cytomegalovirus exposure and HLA in healthy donors. Study summary: Sequencing of about 179 million T cells in an earlier analysis found 95 million to 120 million unique TCR beta sequences.

Notes on this clone: Its antigen is unknown.

Vbeta (60) and Jbeta (13) primers were used in the PCR. The table came from immunoSEQ multiplex PCR; TCRdb's copy has only in-frame clones and leaves some out. The sample lists over 150,000 clones, over 70% occurring once. Germline V gene sequence: CDR1 MNHNY, CDR2 SVGAGI (reference sequence). V lost 2 bases to trimming and J lost 7 bases, with 12 bases between them. This CDR3 has 14 amino acids. Notes on the study in general: Most CMV-associated TCR beta chains were later found to appear HLA-restricted. In an earlier analysis, most TCR beta V segments were productive about 87% or about 30% of the time. Sequencing depth roughly uniform across donors was assumed in presence/absence analyses.

Sample: PBMCs. This receptor was taken from a male donor in good health and CMV-seronegative. The chain combines TRBV6-6 with TRBJ1-5; D is possibly TRBD1 (6 bases). CDR3 DNA: TGTGCCAGCAGTTACGGCGGGGGGCAACAGCCCCAGCATTTT. Amino acid sequence: CASSYGGGQQPQHF.